The 28 T cell receptor beta chains below were found in one sample sequenced in a study of cytomegalovirus exposure and HLA in healthy donors. The PCR contained 60 Vbeta and 13 Jbeta primers. Libraries were prepared by immunoSEQ multiplex PCR; TCRdb keeps only in-frame clonotypes and omits some of them. The table includes 150,000 to 200,000 clones, over 75% detected once. Sequencing input: PBMCs. The receptor source for this set is a man aged 50-60 years in good health and CMV-seronegative.

The chain couples TRBV11-1 to TRBJ2-7; 8 positions match TRBD2. This CDR3 region has 18 residues. CDR1 and CDR2 (germline): SGHAT, FQDESV (reference sequence). V lost 1 base, J lost 1 base, and 12 bases stayed unmatched. In DNA form, the CDR3 reads TGTGCCAGCAGCTTAGGACCAGCGGGGGCCTCCTATTCCTACGAGCAGTACTTC. This translates into CASSLGPAGASYSYEQYF.

V is TRBV9 and J is TRBJ2-5; 10 bases are a match to TRBD2. Per germline, CDR1 SGDLS and CDR2 YYNGEE. Trimming removed 4 bases from V and 5 bases from J; junction bases left unmatched: 5. This CDR3 contains 14 residues. The CDR3 coding sequence is TGTGCCAGCAGCCCAGCGGGGGGGCTGGAGACCCAGTACTTC. Protein sequence: CASSPAGGLETQYF.

There are a few counts of this clone. The J gene is TRBJ1-1, the V gene TRBV10-3, with D perhaps matching TRBD1 (5 bases). Trimming took off 8 bases at V and 1 base at J, with 32 bases between the two ends. Germline V gene sequence: CDR1 ENHRY, CDR2 SYGVKD. This CDR3 has 20 residues. Here the CDR3 DNA reads TGTGCCATCGGGGAAGGAATGCGGGGCGCGTCCTTCGGCTCGAACACTGAAGCTTTCTTT. It is translated as CAIGEGMRGASFGSNTEAFF.

Of note for this clone: The junction and the germline gene differ at one end; a read error may be behind it. This chain uses TRBV6-1 with TRBJ2-1; 10 bases fit TRBD2. Germline assignment: CDR1 MNHNS and CDR2 SASEGT. The CDR3 extends over 14 amino acids. CDR3 nucleotides: TGTGTCAGCAGTGCTAGCGGGGGTAACAATGAGCAGTTCTTC. It yields the protein CVSSASGGNNEQFF.

The rearrangement uses TRBV12-5 and TRBJ1-1; 7 bases are a match to TRBD1. The CDR3 is made up of 16 amino acids. The germline V gene has CDR1 LGHNT and CDR2 FRNRAP. The ends lost 4 bases at V and 5 bases at J; junction bases unmatched: 13. In DNA form, the CDR3 reads TGTGCTAGTGGTTGGGCCGTACAGGGGTCTTTGACTGAAGCTTTCTTT. This translates into CASGWAVQGSLTEAFF.

This clone was detected only once. The J gene is TRBJ2-5, the V gene TRBV7-6; possibly TRBD2 for D (6 bases). This CDR3 region has 15 residues. Germline V gene sequence: CDR1 SGHVS, CDR2 FNYEAQ. Trimming stripped 5 bases from V and 0 bases from J, with 13 bases between. The CDR3: CASSGGFLYQETQYF. In nucleotides, the CDR3 is TGTGCCAGCAGCGGGGGGTTCCTGTACCAAGAGACCCAGTACTTC.

V usage is TRBV5-1 and J usage is TRBJ1-5, with 7 bases lining up with TRBD1. Germline CDR1 and CDR2: SGHRS and YFSETQ. The CDR3 extends over 14 amino acids. V gave up 3 bases and J gave up 7 bases; unmatched junction bases: 7. The CDR3 protein is CASSSGDSRQPQHF. CDR3 in DNA: TGCGCCAGCAGCTCCGGGGACAGTAGACAGCCCCAGCATTTT.

The rearrangement uses TRBV7-9 and TRBJ1-2; D gene ambiguous. V gave up 5 bases and J gave up 2 bases, with 18 bases separating them. This CDR3 is built from 16 residues. Germline lookup yields CDR1 SEHNR and CDR2 FQNEAQ (reference sequence). The CDR3 loop is CASSTLKGGHNYGYTF. CDR3 DNA sequence: TGTGCCAGCAGCACCCTTAAGGGAGGGCACAACTATGGCTACACCTTC.

The chain carries TRBV7-6 and TRBJ2-7; TRBD2 agrees at 11 bases. This CDR3 has 18 residues. In germline, CDR1 is SGHVS, CDR2 FNYEAQ. Losses at the gene ends were 4 bases for V and 2 bases for J; bases not matched to a gene: 13. CDR3 residues: CASSSQPGLADHPYEQYF. The CDR3, as DNA: TGTGCCAGCAGCTCACAACCGGGACTAGCGGATCATCCCTACGAGCAGTACTTC.

V usage is TRBV19 and J usage is TRBJ1-1; tentatively, D is TRBD1 (5 bases). The CDR3 loop spans 16 amino acids. Germline assignment: CDR1 LNHDA and CDR2 SQIVND (reference sequence). The V and J ends lost 0 bases and 6 bases respectively, with 17 bases between them. The CDR3 reads CASSIDQPGLGPEAFF. The CDR3 bases are TGTGCCAGTAGTATAGATCAACCAGGGCTCGGTCCTGAAGCTTTCTTT.

V usage is TRBV19 and J usage is TRBJ1-5, with D maybe TRBD1 (6 bases). The V end lost 8 bases, the J end lost 9 bases, and 17 bases lay between the germline ends. Germline-derived CDR1 and CDR2 are LNHDA and SQIVND (reference sequence). The CDR3 loop spans 13 amino acids. The CDR3 DNA reads as TGTGCCAGTCAGGGACAATCCAGCCGGCCCCAGCATTTT. This codes for CASQGQSSRPQHF. Variable domain in full (rest from reference TRBV19 and TRBJ1-5): DGGITQSPKYLFRKEGQNVTLSCEQNLNHDAMYWYRQDPGQGLRLIYYSQIVNDFQKGDIAEGYSVSREKKESFPLTVTSAQKNPTAFYLCASQGQSSRPQHFGDGTRLSIL.

This clone came up once. At one end the junction does not follow the germline gene, possibly because of a read error. This chain uses TRBV25-1 with TRBJ1-2; 7 bases align to TRBD1. Germline CDR1 MGHDK, CDR2 SYGVNS. This CDR3 has 15 residues. The CDR3 spells CASSENTGVSYGYTF. The CDR3 region has the DNA TGTGCCAGTAGTGAAAATACAGGGGTGAGCTATGGCTACACCTTC.

This chain connects TRBV7-2 to TRBJ2-5; 7 positions agree with TRBD1. Germline-derived CDR1 and CDR2 are SGHTA and FQGNSA. CDR3 length: 13 residues. The trim removed 5 bases at V and 3 bases at J, leaving 3 bases unmatched. This CDR3 is CASSPGTEETQYF. The CDR3 DNA is TGTGCCAGCAGCCCCGGGACAGAAGAGACCCAGTACTTC.

The V and J genes are TRBV9 and TRBJ2-2; D may be TRBD1 (6 bases). From germline, CDR1 is SGDLS and CDR2 YYNGEE. The V end was cut by 5 bases, the J end by 4 bases, with 15 bases between. The CDR3 is 15 amino acids. CDR3 in DNA: TGTGCCAGCAGTGAGGGCGGACAGATCACCGGGGAGCTGTTTTTT. It specifies CASSEGGQITGELFF.

The chain employs TRBV27 and TRBJ1-4, with D hard to call. CDR1 and CDR2 (germline): MNHEY, SMNVEV (reference sequence). The V and J ends lost 5 bases and 5 bases respectively, with 6 bases between them. There are 12 residues in the CDR3. CDR3 DNA: TGTGCCAGCAGTCGCGCAAATGAAAAACTGTTTTTT. It codes for CASSRANEKLFF.

The chain uses TRBV9 and TRBJ2-3; D possibly corresponds to TRBD2 (7 bases). The CDR3 runs 16 residues. Trimming removed 3 bases at V and 4 bases at J, with 18 bases between. Per germline, CDR1 SGDLS and CDR2 YYNGEE. As DNA, the CDR3 is TGTGCCAGCAGCGCCGTGGGGGGGGGCCTGGCAGATACGCAGTATTTT. Its translation is CASSAVGGGLADTQYF.

This rearrangement joins TRBV7-8 to TRBJ1-4; 7 bases fit TRBD1. J was trimmed by 0 bases and V by 6 bases; bases with no gene match: 16. CDR1 and CDR2 (germline): SGHVS, FQNEAQ. This CDR3 is built from 19 residues. The CDR3 loop is CASRKFRTGLGATNEKLFF. In nucleotides, the CDR3 is TGTGCCAGCAGGAAATTTAGGACAGGCTTGGGGGCAACTAATGAAAAACTGTTTTTT. Full variable domain (outside the CDR3, taken from reference TRBV7-8 and TRBJ1-4): GAGVSQSPRYKVAKRGQDVALRCDPISGHVSLFWYQQALGQGPEFLTYFQNEAQLDKSGLPSDRFFAERPEGSVSTLKIQRTQQEDSAVYLCASRKFRTGLGATNEKLFFGSGTQLSVL.

The chain is built from TRBV6-5 and TRBJ2-7; the match to TRBD2 covers 7 bases. Germline trimming cut 6 bases from V and 2 bases from J; bases unmatched to any gene: 10. The CDR3 runs 15 residues. The germline V gene has CDR1 MNHEY and CDR2 SVGAGI. CDR3 sequence: CASSTGLADAYEQYF. CDR3 nucleotide sequence: TGTGCCAGCAGCACCGGCCTAGCGGACGCCTACGAGCAGTACTTC.

This rearrangement joins TRBV2 to TRBJ1-2; 7 nucleotides line up with TRBD1. This CDR3 is built from 13 residues. Germline V lookup: CDR1 SNHLY, CDR2 FYNNEI. Trimming cost V 3 bases and J 8 bases; bases outside gene matches: 6. The CDR3 nucleotides are TGTGCCAGCAGTGATGAGCAGGGGGAAGGCTACACCTTC. Its translation is CASSDEQGEGYTF.

J is TRBJ1-2 and V is TRBV10-3; 7 bases match TRBD1. The junction had 4 bases not matched to a gene; V was cut back by 9 bases and J by 3 bases. CDR1 and CDR2 (germline): ENHRY, SYGVKD. The CDR3 covers 12 residues. CDR3 bases: TGTGCCATAACCGACAGGGACTATGGCTACACCTTC. This encodes CAITDRDYGYTF.

The gene calls are TRBV7-9 and TRBJ1-1; 9 positions match TRBD1. The germline V gene encodes CDR1 SEHNR and CDR2 FQNEAQ (reference sequence). This CDR3 has 15 residues. Trimming removed 4 bases from V and 0 bases from J; junction bases left unmatched: 3. The DNA for the CDR3 is TGTGCCAGCAGCTCACAGGGGGCCTTGAACACTGAAGCTTTCTTT. This codes for CASSSQGALNTEAFF.

This clone was observed a handful of times. V is TRBV28 and J is TRBJ1-2; D not certain. The CDR3 has 15 residues. V lost 10 bases and J 0 bases, leaving 18 bases between the germline ends. Germline V gives CDR1 MDHEN, CDR2 SYDVKM. The CDR3 spells CATSPRLTTNYGYTF. CDR3 in DNA: TGTGCCACCTCCCCGAGGCTTACCACTAACTATGGCTACACCTTC.

The chain uses TRBV7-9 and TRBJ2-1, with D possibly matching TRBD2 (6 bases). The CDR3 totals 13 residues. CDR1 SEHNR and CDR2 FQNEAQ come from the germline V gene (reference sequence). The ends were cut back, 2 bases at V and 10 bases at J, with 12 bases in the middle. CDR3 in DNA: TGTGCCAGCAGCTTATACGGGACTCCAGAGCAGTTCTTC. Protein product: CASSLYGTPEQFF.

The count of this clone is one. The rearrangement joins TRBV6-1 to TRBJ2-6, with a possible D match to TRBD1 (6 bases). The germline gives CDR1 MNHNS, CDR2 SASEGT. The germline V and J ends were trimmed by 7 bases and 1 base, with 8 bases remaining between them. The CDR3 sequence is 14 residues long. CDR3 protein: CASTTGSGANVLTF. The DNA of the CDR3 is TGTGCCAGCACCACAGGGTCTGGGGCCAACGTCCTGACTTTC.

The chain employs TRBV7-2 and TRBJ2-1, with TRBD1 matching 10 bases. The CDR3 sequence is 15 residues long. From germline, CDR1 is SGHTA and CDR2 FQGNSA. The V gene end was trimmed by 5 bases and the J gene end by 1 base; junction bases not matched to a gene: 2. The CDR3 loop is CASSLDRGSYNEQFF. In DNA form, the CDR3 reads TGTGCCAGCAGCCTGGACAGGGGGTCCTACAATGAGCAGTTCTTC.

The rearrangement links TRBV2 to TRBJ1-2; no firm D call. The CDR3 is made up of 11 amino acids. The germline gives CDR1 SNHLY, CDR2 FYNNEI. With 9 bases removed from V and 4 bases from J, the gap between germline ends came to 9 bases. CDR3 coding DNA: TGTGCCAGTAGAGGGTCCTATGGCTACACCTTC. Encoded protein: CASRGSYGYTF.

This clone has just one count. This chain joins TRBV30 and TRBJ2-1, with TRBD2 identical over 10 bases. V shed 8 bases, J shed 1 base, and the junction held 2 bases outside the gene matches. The CDR3 totals 13 residues. The germline CDR1 and CDR2 sequences are GTSNPN and SVGIG (reference sequence). The CDR3 sequence: CARTSGSYNEQFF. The CDR3 bases are TGTGCCCGGACTAGCGGTTCCTACAATGAGCAGTTCTTC.

The chain couples TRBV6-6 to TRBJ2-2, with D possibly TRBD2 on 5 matching bases. Trimming took off 6 bases at V and 1 base at J, with 9 bases between the two ends. Germline-derived CDR1 and CDR2 are MNHNY and SVGAGI (reference sequence). This CDR3 has 14 amino acids. CDR3 residues: CASRAGVNTGELFF. In DNA, the CDR3 is TGTGCCAGCAGGGCCGGGGTGAACACCGGGGAGCTGTTTTTT.